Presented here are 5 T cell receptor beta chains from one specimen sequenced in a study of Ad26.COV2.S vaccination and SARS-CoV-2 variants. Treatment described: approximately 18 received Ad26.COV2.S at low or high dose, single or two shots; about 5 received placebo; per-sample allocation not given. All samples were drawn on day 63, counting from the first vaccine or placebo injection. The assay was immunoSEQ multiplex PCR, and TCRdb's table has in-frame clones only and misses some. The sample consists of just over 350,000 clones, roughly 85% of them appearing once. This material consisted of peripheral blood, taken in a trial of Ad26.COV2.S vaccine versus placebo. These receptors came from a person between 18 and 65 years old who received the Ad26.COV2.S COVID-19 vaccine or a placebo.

CDR3: CASSVVLVNTEAFF. The CDR3 DNA sequence: TGTGCCAGCAGTGTGGTGTTAGTGAACACTGAAGCTTTCTTT. The chain links TRBV2 to TRBJ1-1; D unresolved. In germline, CDR1 is SNHLY, CDR2 FYNNEI. This CDR3 is built from 14 residues. V was clipped by 4 bases and J by 0 bases, with 9 bases between them.

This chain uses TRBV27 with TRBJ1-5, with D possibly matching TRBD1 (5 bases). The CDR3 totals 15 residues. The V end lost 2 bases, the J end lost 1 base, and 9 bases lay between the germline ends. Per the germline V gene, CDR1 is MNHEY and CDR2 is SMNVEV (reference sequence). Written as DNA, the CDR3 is TGTGCCAGCAGTTTACTTGGGGACAGCAATCAGCCCCAGCATTTT. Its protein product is CASSLLGDSNQPQHF.

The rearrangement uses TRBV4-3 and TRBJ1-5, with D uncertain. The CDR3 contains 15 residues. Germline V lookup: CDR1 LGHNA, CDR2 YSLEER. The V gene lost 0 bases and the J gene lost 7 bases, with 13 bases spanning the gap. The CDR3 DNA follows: TGCGCCAGCAGCCAAGAGCAGCTTTCTTCCCAGCCCCAGCATTTT. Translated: CASSQEQLSSQPQHF.

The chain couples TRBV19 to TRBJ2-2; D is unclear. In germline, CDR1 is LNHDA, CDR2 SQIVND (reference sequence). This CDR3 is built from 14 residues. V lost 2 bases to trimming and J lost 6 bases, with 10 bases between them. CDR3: CASSINIYAGELFF. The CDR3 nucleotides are TGTGCCAGTAGTATAAACATCTATGCCGGGGAGCTGTTTTTT.

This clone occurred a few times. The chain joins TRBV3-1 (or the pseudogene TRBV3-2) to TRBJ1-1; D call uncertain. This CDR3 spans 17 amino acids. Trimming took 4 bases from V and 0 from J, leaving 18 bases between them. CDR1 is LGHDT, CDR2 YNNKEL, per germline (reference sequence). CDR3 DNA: TGTGCCAGCAGCCCCTCCCGAGGCCCGGGATTGAACACTGAAGCTTTCTTT. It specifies CASSPSRGPGLNTEAFF.